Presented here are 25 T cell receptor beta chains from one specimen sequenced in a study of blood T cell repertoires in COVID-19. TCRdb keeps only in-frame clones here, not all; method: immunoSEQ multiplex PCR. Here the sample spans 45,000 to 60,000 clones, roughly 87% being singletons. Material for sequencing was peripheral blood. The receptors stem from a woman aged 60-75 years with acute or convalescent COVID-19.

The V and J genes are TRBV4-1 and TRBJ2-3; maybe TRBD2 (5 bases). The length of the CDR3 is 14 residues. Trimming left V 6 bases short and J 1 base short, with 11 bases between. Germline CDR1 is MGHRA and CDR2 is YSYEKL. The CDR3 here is CASSRAEGTDTQYF. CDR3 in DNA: TGCGCCAGCAGTCGAGCGGAAGGCACAGATACGCAGTATTTT.

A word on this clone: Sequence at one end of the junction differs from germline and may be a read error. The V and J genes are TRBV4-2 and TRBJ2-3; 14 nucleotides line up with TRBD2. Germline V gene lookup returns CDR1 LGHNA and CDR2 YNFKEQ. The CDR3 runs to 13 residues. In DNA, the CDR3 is TGTGCCAGCAGCCAAGAGAGGGGACTAGCGGGAGTTTTT. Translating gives CASSQERGLAGVF.

CDR3 sequence reads: CASSPLAGQGRRTYNEQFF. The CDR3 DNA sequence: TGTGCCAGCAGCCCTCTCGCGGGACAGGGTAGACGAACCTACAATGAGCAGTTCTTC. This sequence joins TRBV7-8 and TRBJ2-1, with 9 bases lining up with TRBD1. The CDR3 runs to 19 residues. V lost 5 bases and J lost 2; bases outside the gene matches: 16. Germline loops: CDR1 SGHVS, CDR2 FQNEAQ.

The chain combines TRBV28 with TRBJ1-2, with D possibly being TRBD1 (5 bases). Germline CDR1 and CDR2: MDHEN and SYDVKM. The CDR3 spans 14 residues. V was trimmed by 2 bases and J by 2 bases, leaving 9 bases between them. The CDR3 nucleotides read TGTGCCAGCAGTTTAGTCGCAGGGAACTATGGCTACACCTTC. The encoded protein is CASSLVAGNYGYTF.

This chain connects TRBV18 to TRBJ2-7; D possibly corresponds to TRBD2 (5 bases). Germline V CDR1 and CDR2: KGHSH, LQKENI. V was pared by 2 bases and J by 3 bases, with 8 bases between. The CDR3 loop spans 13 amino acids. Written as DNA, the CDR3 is TGTGCCAGCTCACCAGAGGCGGGCTACGAGCAGTACTTC. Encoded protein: CASSPEAGYEQYF.

CDR3 in DNA: TGTGCCAGCAGCCCACCGGGACAGGACCATTATGGCTACACCTTC. Its translation is CASSPPGQDHYGYTF. The chain employs TRBV6-5 and TRBJ1-2; 8 bases map to TRBD1. Germline trimming cut 6 bases from V and 5 bases from J; bases unmatched to any gene: 11. Germline CDR1 and CDR2: MNHEY and SVGAGI. The CDR3 length is 15 residues.

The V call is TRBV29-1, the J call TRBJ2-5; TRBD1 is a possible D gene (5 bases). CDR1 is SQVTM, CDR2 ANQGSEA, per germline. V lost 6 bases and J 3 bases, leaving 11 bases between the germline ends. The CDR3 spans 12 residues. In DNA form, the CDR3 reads TGCAGCGTCAGACAGACCGAAGAGACCCAGTACTTC. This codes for CSVRQTEETQYF.

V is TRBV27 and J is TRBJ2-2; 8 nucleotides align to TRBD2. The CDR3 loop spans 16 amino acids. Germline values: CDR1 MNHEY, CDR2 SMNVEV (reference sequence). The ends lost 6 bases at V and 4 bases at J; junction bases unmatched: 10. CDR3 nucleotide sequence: TGTGCCAGCAGCTCCGCGGCGGGAGGTTCCACCGGGGAGCTGTTTTTT. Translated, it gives CASSSAAGGSTGELFF.

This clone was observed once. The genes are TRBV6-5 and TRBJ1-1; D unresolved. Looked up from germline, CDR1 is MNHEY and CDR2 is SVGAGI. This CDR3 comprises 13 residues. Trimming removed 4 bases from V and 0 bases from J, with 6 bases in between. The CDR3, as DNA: TGTGCCAGCAGTTTCACAGTGAACACTGAAGCTTTCTTT. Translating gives CASSFTVNTEAFF.

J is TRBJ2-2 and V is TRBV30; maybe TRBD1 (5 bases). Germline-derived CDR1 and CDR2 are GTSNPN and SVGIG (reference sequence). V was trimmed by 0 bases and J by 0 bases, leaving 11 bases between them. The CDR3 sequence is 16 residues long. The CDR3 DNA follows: TGTGCCTGGAGTGTAGTTGGGGCGGCGAACACCGGGGAGCTGTTTTTT. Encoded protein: CAWSVVGAANTGELFF.

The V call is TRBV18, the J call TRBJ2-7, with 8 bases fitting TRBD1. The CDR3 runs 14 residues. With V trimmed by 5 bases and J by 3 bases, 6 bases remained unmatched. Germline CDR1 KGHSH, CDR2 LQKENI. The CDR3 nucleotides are TGTGCCAGCTCATCCGGACAGGGCCGCTACGAGCAGTACTTC. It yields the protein CASSSGQGRYEQYF.

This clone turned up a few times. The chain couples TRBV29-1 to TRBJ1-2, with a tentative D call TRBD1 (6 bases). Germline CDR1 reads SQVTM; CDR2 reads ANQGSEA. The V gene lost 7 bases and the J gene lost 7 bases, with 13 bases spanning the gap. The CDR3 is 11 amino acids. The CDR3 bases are TGCAGCGCCGAGGGGGTAGGTGGCTACACCTTC. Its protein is CSAEGVGGYTF.

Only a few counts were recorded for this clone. Here the CDR3 reads CASKPPGLYGYTF. DNA for the CDR3: TGTGCCAGCAAGCCCCCCGGACTCTATGGCTACACCTTC. The rearrangement uses TRBV27 and TRBJ1-2; D is unresolved. The CDR3 totals 13 residues. Germline V lookup: CDR1 MNHEY, CDR2 SMNVEV (reference sequence). V lost 7 bases and J lost 4, with 13 bases in between.

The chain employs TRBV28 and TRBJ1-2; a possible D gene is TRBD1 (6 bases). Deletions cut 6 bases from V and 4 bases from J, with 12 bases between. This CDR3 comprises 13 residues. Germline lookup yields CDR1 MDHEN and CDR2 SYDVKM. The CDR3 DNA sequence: TGTGCCAGCAGGAAACAGGGACCCTATGGCTACACCTTC. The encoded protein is CASRKQGPYGYTF.

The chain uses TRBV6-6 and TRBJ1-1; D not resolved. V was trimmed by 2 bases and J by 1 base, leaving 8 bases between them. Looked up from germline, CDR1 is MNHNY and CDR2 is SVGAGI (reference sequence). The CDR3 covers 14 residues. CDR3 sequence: CASSYPEGNTEAFF. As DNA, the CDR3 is TGTGCCAGCAGTTACCCCGAGGGGAACACTGAAGCTTTCTTT.

The CDR3 DNA follows: TGTGCCACCGGACATACCGGGACAGAAACTTATAGCAATCAGCCCCAGCATTTT. Protein: CATGHTGTETYSNQPQHF. The chain uses TRBV24-1 and TRBJ1-5, with 7 bases aligning to TRBD1. The germline V gene has CDR1 KGHDR and CDR2 SFDVKD. The CDR3 is made up of 18 amino acids. The ends lost 9 bases at V and 0 bases at J; junction bases unmatched: 16.

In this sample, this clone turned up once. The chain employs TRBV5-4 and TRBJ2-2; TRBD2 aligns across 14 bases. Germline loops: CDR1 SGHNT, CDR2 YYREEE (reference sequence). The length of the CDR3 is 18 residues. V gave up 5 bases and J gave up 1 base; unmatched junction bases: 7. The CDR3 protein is CASSIRTSGRRNTGELFF. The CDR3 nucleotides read TGTGCCAGCAGTATTCGGACTAGCGGGAGGAGGAACACCGGGGAGCTGTTTTTT.

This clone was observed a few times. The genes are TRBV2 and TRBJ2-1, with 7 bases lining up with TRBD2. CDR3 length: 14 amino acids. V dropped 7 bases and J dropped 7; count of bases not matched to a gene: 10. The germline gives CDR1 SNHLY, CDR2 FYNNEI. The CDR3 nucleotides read TGTGCCAGCACCTCTAGCGGTTACCGGAATGAGCAGTTCTTC. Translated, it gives CASTSSGYRNEQFF.

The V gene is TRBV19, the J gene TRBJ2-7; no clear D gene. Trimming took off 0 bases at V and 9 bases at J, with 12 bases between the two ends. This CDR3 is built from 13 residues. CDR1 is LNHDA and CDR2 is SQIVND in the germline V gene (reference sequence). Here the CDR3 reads CASSIDPARRQYF. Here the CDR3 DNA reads TGTGCCAGTAGTATAGATCCGGCCAGGCGGCAGTACTTC.

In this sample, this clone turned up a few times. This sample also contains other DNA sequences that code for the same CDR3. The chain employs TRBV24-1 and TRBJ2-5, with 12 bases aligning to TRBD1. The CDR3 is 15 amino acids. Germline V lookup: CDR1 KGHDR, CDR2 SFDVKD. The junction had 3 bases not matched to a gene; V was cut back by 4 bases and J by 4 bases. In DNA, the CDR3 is TGTGCCACCAGTGACGTGGGACAGGGGGCAGAGACCCAGTACTTC. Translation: CATSDVGQGAETQYF.

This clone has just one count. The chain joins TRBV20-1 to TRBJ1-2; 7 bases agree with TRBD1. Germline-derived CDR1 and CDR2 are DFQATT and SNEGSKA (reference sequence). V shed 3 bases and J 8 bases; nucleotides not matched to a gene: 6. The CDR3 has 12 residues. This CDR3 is CSASEGARGYTF. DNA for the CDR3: TGCAGTGCTAGTGAGGGGGCGAGGGGCTACACCTTC.

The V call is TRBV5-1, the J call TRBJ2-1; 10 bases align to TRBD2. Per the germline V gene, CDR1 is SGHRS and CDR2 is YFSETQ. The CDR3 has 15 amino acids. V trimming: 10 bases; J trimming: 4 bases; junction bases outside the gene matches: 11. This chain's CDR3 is CASGTLAGAYNEQFF. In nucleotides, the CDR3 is TGCGCCTCCGGGACCCTAGCGGGAGCTTACAATGAGCAGTTCTTC. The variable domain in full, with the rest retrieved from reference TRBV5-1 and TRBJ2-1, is KAGVTQTPRYLIKTRGQQVTLSCSPISGHRSVSWYQQTPGQGLQFLFEYFSETQRNKGNFPGRFSGRQFSNSRSEMNVSTLELGDSALYLCASGTLAGAYNEQFFGPGTRLTVL.

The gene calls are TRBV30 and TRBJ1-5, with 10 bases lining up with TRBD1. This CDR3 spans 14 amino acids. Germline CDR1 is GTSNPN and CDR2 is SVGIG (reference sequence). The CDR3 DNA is TGTGCTTGGGACAGGGGTAATGGCAATCAGCCCCAGCATTTT. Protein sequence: CAWDRGNGNQPQHF.

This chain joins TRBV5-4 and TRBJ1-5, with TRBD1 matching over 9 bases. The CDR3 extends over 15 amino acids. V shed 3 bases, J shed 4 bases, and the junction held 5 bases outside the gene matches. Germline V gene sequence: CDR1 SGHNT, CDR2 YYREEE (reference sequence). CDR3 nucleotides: TGTGCCAGCAGCTCGGGACAGGGCCCTAATCAGCCCCAGCATTTT. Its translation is CASSSGQGPNQPQHF.

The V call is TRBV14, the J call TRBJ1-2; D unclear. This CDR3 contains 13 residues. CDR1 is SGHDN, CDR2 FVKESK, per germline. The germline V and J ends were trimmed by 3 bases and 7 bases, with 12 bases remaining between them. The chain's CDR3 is CASSHYVTGGYTF. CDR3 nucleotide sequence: TGTGCCAGCAGCCATTACGTCACCGGTGGCTACACCTTC.